This T cell receptor beta chain was obtained from a study of blood T cell repertoires in COVID-19. Looking at the study overall: Spain, Italy and the United States supplied samples that represented acute and convalescent COVID-19. PBMCs, B-cell-depleted T cells, or T cells provided the cDNA or gDNA that made up the material.

Original processing methods: Cell counts per sample came from amplifying reference gene primers. Sequencing used immunoSEQ multiplex PCR; TCRdb keeps in-frame clones, though not all of them. The DNA was the basis for D and trimming; V, J and clone size are from that table. The table has 32,000 or so clones, roughly 88% seen once. The source of this sequence is a human donor in a cohort sampled during active COVID-19. Material for sequencing was peripheral blood.

The CDR3 region has the DNA TGTGCCAGCAGCTTGGTGCAGGCCTCCTACAATGAGCAGTTCTTC. The encoded protein is CASSLVQASYNEQFF. The V and J genes are TRBV5-4 and TRBJ2-1; D gene ambiguous. Per the germline V gene, CDR1 is SGHNT and CDR2 is YYREEE (reference sequence). The CDR3 is made up of 15 amino acids. V was shortened by 0 bases and J by 0 bases, with 7 bases between the two germline ends.